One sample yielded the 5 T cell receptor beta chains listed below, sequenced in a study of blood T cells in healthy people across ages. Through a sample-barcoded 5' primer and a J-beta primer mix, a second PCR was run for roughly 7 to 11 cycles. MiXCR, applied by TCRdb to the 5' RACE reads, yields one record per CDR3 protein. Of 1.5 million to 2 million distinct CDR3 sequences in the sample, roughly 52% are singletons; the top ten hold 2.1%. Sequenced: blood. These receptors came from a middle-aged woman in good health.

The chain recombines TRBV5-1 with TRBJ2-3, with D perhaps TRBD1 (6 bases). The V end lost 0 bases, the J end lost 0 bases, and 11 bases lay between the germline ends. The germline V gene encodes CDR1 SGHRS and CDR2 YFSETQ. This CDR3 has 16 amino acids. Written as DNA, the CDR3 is TGCGCCAGCAGCTTGGCACGCACAGGGAGCACAGATACGCAGTATTTT. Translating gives CASSLARTGSTDTQYF.

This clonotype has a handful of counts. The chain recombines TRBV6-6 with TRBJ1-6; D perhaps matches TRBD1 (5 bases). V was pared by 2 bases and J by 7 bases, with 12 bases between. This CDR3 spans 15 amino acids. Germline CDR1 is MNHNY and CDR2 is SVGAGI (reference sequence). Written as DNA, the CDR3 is TGTGCCAGCAGTTACAAGACAGACGCCAATTCACCCCTCCACTTT. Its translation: CASSYKTDANSPLHF.

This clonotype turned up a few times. CDR3 DNA sequence: TGCGCCAGCAGGTCCCTGGAGCAGCTTCCAGACTACGAGCAGTACTTC. It specifies CASRSLEQLPDYEQYF. V gene TRBV10-2 combines with J gene TRBJ2-7; D not certain. V shed 6 bases and J shed 3 bases, with 21 bases lying between them. Germline CDR1 and CDR2: WSHSY and SAAADI. This CDR3 comprises 16 residues.

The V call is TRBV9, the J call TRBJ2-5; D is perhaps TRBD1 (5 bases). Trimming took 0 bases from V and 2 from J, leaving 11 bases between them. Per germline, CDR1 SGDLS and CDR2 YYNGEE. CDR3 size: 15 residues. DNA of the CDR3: TGTGCCAGCAGCGTAGGCCCGGCAGGGCAAGAGACCCAGTACTTC. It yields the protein CASSVGPAGQETQYF.

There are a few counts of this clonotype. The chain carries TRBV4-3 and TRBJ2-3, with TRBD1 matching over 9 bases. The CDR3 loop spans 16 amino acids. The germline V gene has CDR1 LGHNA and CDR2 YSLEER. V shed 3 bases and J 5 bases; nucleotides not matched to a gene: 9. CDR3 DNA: TGCGCCAGCAGCCAGGACCGACAGGGGGATGGAGATACGCAGTATTTT. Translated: CASSQDRQGDGDTQYF.